These 9 T cell receptor beta chains came from one sample sequenced in a study of response to subunit inactivated influenza vaccine. TCRdb recomputed calls from the RT-PCR reads with MiXCR, one row per CDR3 protein. Of about 300,000 distinct CDR3 sequences listed, over 20% were seen once; the top ten hold 10%. The sample here was PBMCs from blood, taken less than 22 months after vaccination. The source of these receptors is a man aged 50-75 years who received an inactivated influenza vaccine.

This clonotype has a handful of counts. This chain joins TRBV11-1 and TRBJ2-5, with 9 bases identical to TRBD2. Trimming cost V 1 base and J 5 bases; bases outside gene matches: 8. Germline V gene data show CDR1 as SGHAT and CDR2 as FQDESV (reference sequence). The CDR3 is 16 amino acids. This chain's CDR3 is CASSLGSGGLRETQYF. As DNA, the CDR3 is TGTGCCAGCAGCTTAGGTAGCGGGGGCCTGCGGGAGACCCAGTACTTC.

This clonotype showed up just a few times. This chain links TRBV5-4 with TRBJ2-2, with TRBD1 matching over 9 bases. The CDR3 is 16 amino acids. The V gene's germline CDR1 is SGHNT and CDR2 YYREEE (reference sequence). V gave up 3 bases and J gave up 4 bases; unmatched junction bases: 7. CDR3 region: CASSSSGTGSTGELFF. The CDR3 nucleotides are TGTGCCAGCAGCTCATCCGGGACAGGGAGCACCGGGGAGCTGTTTTTT.

This clonotype has just a few counts. The CDR3 region is CASSLMGTGGGEQYF. DNA for the CDR3: TGTGCCAGCAGCCTCATGGGGACAGGGGGTGGCGAGCAGTACTTC. The chain is built from TRBV9 and TRBJ2-7, with TRBD1 identical over 11 bases. Germline values: CDR1 SGDLS, CDR2 YYNGEE. The CDR3 is made up of 15 amino acids. Trimming cost V 4 bases and J 6 bases; bases outside gene matches: 9.

This clonotype was detected a few times. The genes are TRBV6-1 and TRBJ1-6; TRBD1 is a possible D gene (6 bases). Germline loops: CDR1 MNHNS, CDR2 SASEGT. Trimming took off 5 bases at V and 7 bases at J, with 21 bases between the two ends. This CDR3 comprises 17 residues. Here the CDR3 DNA reads TGTGCCAGCAGTCCCGAAAGGGACACTTTGGGGAATTCACCCCTCCACTTT. This sequence encodes CASSPERDTLGNSPLHF.

This clonotype was seen many times. The chain is built from TRBV11-2 and TRBJ1-5; D gene uncertain. Trimming left V 4 bases short and J 1 base short, with 8 bases between. The CDR3 totals 14 residues. Germline lookup yields CDR1 SGHAT and CDR2 FQNNGV. The CDR3 region has the DNA TGTGCCAGCAGCTCAGGTGGGAGCAATCAGCCCCAGCATTTT. Encoded protein: CASSSGGSNQPQHF.

This clonotype was seen repeatedly, ten times or more. The V call is TRBV6-6, the J call TRBJ1-5, with D maybe TRBD1 (5 bases). Germline CDR1 reads MNHNY; CDR2 reads SVGAGI (reference sequence). Between the trimmed V and J ends, which lost 4 bases and 13 bases, there was a span of 14 bases. The CDR3 is 12 amino acids. Here the CDR3 DNA reads TGTGCCAGCAGTTCGACGGGACGGCGGCAGCATTTT. As protein: CASSSTGRRQHF.

Written as DNA, the CDR3 is TGCGCCAGCAGCCAAACCTTAGGCTGGGAGCAGTACTTC. Amino acid sequence: CASSQTLGWEQYF. This chain connects TRBV4-3 to TRBJ2-7; D ambiguous. Germline CDR1 LGHNA, CDR2 YSLEER. This CDR3 comprises 13 residues. The germline V and J ends were trimmed by 2 bases and 7 bases, with 12 bases remaining between them.

The chain couples TRBV5-1 to TRBJ2-3, with a weak D call TRBD2 (7 bases). Between the trimmed V and J ends, which lost 0 bases and 4 bases, there was a span of 18 bases. The CDR3 loop spans 17 amino acids. Germline loops: CDR1 SGHRS, CDR2 YFSETQ. The CDR3 nucleotides read TGCGCCAGCAGCTTGGGCCCCCCCAGGGGAGGGGCAGATACGCAGTATTTT. Translation: CASSLGPPRGGADTQYF.

This clonotype was observed many times. The chain uses TRBV29-1 and TRBJ1-1; D may be TRBD1 (5 bases). The germline CDR1 and CDR2 sequences are SQVTM and ANQGSEA. The V gene lost 4 bases and the J gene lost 0 bases, with 12 bases spanning the gap. CDR3 length: 14 residues. CDR3 protein: CSVARDGLNTEAFF. DNA of the CDR3: TGCAGCGTTGCCCGGGACGGCTTGAACACTGAAGCTTTCTTT.